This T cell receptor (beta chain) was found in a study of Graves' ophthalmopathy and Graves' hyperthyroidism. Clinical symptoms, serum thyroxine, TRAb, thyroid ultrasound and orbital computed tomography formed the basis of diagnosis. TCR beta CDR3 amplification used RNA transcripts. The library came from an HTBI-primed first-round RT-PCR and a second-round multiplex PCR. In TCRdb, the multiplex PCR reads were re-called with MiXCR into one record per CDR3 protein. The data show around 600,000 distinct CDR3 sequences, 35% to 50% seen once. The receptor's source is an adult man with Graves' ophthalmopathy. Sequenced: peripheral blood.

CDR3 bases: TGCAGTGCTAGAGCGGAGGGACAGGGGGCGCTTGGCTACACCTTC. Its protein is CSARAEGQGALGYTF. V and J are TRBV20-1 and TRBJ1-2, with 12 bases fitting TRBD1. Germline V gives CDR1 DFQATT, CDR2 SNEGSKA (reference sequence). The CDR3 is made up of 15 amino acids. Trimming removed 1 base from V and 7 bases from J; junction bases left unmatched: 7.